The subject of this entry is one T cell receptor (beta chain). CDR1 and CDR2 (germline): SGHRS, YFSETQ. The CDR3 runs 16 residues. V shed 5 bases and J 3 bases; nucleotides not matched to a gene: 8. The sample originates from a study of identical twins. TCRdb re-called the 5' RACE reads with MiXCR, one entry per CDR3 protein. Among about 730,000 distinct CDR3 sequences listed, 21% were seen once. The sample was also reused in another study, on T cells expressing NK-cell markers.

The chain links TRBV5-1 to TRBJ2-5, with 12 nucleotides matching TRBD2. Sequences were obtained from PBMCs. The clonotype comes from a woman aged 18-30 years in good health. This CDR3 reads CASRPTRLAGEETQYF. In DNA, the CDR3 is TGCGCCAGCAGACCGACCAGACTAGCGGGGGAAGAGACCCAGTACTTC.